This T cell receptor beta chain emerged from a study of Graves' ophthalmopathy and Graves' hyperthyroidism. Findings and limits, study-wide: Cross-validated, the 13-signature model showed 87.88%/81.08% sensitivity/specificity, and 80%/75% in the test set. Blood also carried most expanded thyroid clonotypes exceeding 0.001 frequency. As the model predicted ophthalmopathy progression, it achieved a sensitivity of about 71% and a specificity of 72.22%.

CDR3 regions of TCR beta were amplified from RNA transcripts. HTBI primers were employed in first-round RT-PCR, then a second-round multiplex PCR followed. A single record per CDR3 protein comes from TCRdb applying MiXCR to the multiplex PCR reads. The sample lists 450,000 or so distinct CDR3 sequences, approximately 15% occurring once. CDR1 and CDR2 from the germline V gene are LNHNV and YYDKDF (reference sequence). V lost 0 bases, J lost 7 bases, and 16 bases lay in between. The CDR3 length is 15 residues. This clonotype was seen repeatedly, ten times or more. What it binds is unknown. Serum thyroxine and TRAb, along with clinical symptoms, thyroid ultrasound and orbital computed tomography, were what diagnosis relied on.

The V call is TRBV15, the J call TRBJ2-7, with D uncertain. The TCR was taken from a woman between 25 and 40 years old with Graves' ophthalmopathy. Source material: blood. The CDR3 here is CATSRDKGPTREQYF. The CDR3 nucleotides read TGTGCCACCAGCAGAGATAAGGGCCCCACGAGAGAGCAGTACTTC.